These T cell receptor beta chains were read from a single sample in a study of T cells after somatic rescue of genetic block. Repertoires were generated with immunoSEQ multiplex PCR, while TCRdb's copy carries only in-frame clones and drops some. The sample records 9,500 to 15,000 clones, under 85% being singletons. Input material: peripheral blood mononuclear cells (PBMCs). These TCRs come from a boy aged 5 to 17. Each CDR3 is given without its conserved first and last residue.

>TRBV5-1|11|TRBJ1-2
ASSEDGVYGYT
>TRBV5-1|14|TRBJ1-1
ASSPRTAGVNTEAF
>TRBV14|10|TRBJ2-3
ASSLIEGTQY
>TRBV28|13|TRBJ1-2
ASSLSAGSNYGYT
>TRBV10-1|11|TRBJ1-1
ASSRWRNTEAF
>TRBV6-6|12|TRBJ1-2
ASSYRQGGYGYT
>TRBV4-1|14|TRBJ2-5
ASSPGAGGHQETQY
>TRBV11-2|13|TRBJ2-7
ASSRRTAGSHEQY
>TRBV30|14|TRBJ1-2
AWSWTGNGPNYGYT
>TRBV9|13|TRBJ2-6
ASRTQVSGANVLT
>TRBV28|10|TRBJ2-7
ASSLWGHEQY
>TRBV28|12|TRBJ1-2
ASRRQIPIMGYT
>TRBV29-1|9|TRBJ2-5
SGQLQETQY
>TRBV30|15|TRBJ1-3
AWSSYVGRVVGNTIY
>TRBV5-1|12|TRBJ2-1
ASSPRLFSNEQF
>TRBV5-1|13|TRBJ2-1
ASSWGTSGYNEQF
>TRBV7-9|13|TRBJ2-7
ASSLKLGEVYEQY
>TRBV9|13|TRBJ2-2
ASSVLQGYTGELF
>TRBV19|13|TRBJ1-5
ASRIIGGGNQPQH
>TRBV10-1|14|TRBJ2-5
ASSGTDRGIQETQY
>TRBV7-3|13|TRBJ2-1
ASSSQGARVNEQF
>TRBV27|9|TRBJ1-1
ASSLKIEAF
>TRBV18|10|TRBJ2-7
ASSLQGYEQY
>TRBV25-1|10|TRBJ2-7
ASDSGGHEQY
>TRBV27|13|TRBJ1-5
ASTSLQGANQPQH
>TRBV10-2|17|TRBJ2-1
ASSLELVSYQGSYNEQF
>TRBV28|9|TRBJ2-2
ASTMQGELF
>TRBV2|15|TRBJ2-7
ASSGTGKARPSYEQY
>TRBV9|14|TRBJ2-2
ASSVDPGWDTGELF
>TRBV2|13|TRBJ2-1
ASEKGLAIYNEQF
>TRBV28|10|TRBJ2-5
ASSSGDRVRY
>TRBV28|15|TRBJ2-3
ASSGLAGAPSTDTQY
>TRBV7-3|11|TRBJ2-5
ASSLYHQETQY
>TRBV27|12|TRBJ1-2
ASSSLGVPNGYT
>TRBV25-1|14|TRBJ2-2
ASSDLTGGYTGELF
>TRBV28|13|TRBJ1-6
ASSFTGWNNSPLH
>TRBV6-1|11|TRBJ1-2
ASRIGTLRGYT
>TRBV28|13|TRBJ1-2
ASSRQPPRLGGYT
>TRBV27|15|TRBJ2-1
ASSPKTSGVIYNEQF
>TRBV4-1|13|NA
ASSQGIQGPYEQY
>TRBV6-4|12|TRBJ2-1
ASRGLTLSYEQF
>TRBV28|17|TRBJ2-4
ASSFSDRASFLAKNIQY
>TRBV7-8|11|TRBJ2-3
ASSPTGGDTQY
>TRBV7-2|15|TRBJ2-3
ASSLHRGGLATDTQY
>TRBV6-5|12|TRBJ1-2
ASSYRRRDYGYT
>TRBV25-1|12|TRBJ2-5
ASRYGLGQETQY
>TRBV29-1|9|TRBJ2-7
SVDDGYEQY
>TRBV19|15|TRBJ2-3
ARKPGLAGKSTDTQY
>TRBV18|11|TRBJ1-1
ASSPSMNTEAF
>TRBV19|14|TRBJ1-2
ASSIDVRGLSHGYT
>TRBV7-6|14|TRBJ2-7
ASSPLSGRIGDEQY